This TCR beta chain stems from a study of breast tumors, draining lymph nodes, adjacent tissues. A word on this clonotype: Its antigen is unidentified.

Study results and caveats: Tumor T cell lymph node origin was a supported hypothesis, not proven.

The germline V gene has CDR1 LNHDA and CDR2 SQIVND (reference sequence). The CDR3 covers 14 residues. The V gene lost 4 bases and the J gene lost 10 bases, with 16 bases spanning the gap. TCRdb ran MiXCR on the multiplex PCR reads and lists one entry per CDR3 protein. The sample yields around 190,000 distinct CDR3 sequences, around a third seen once. The lymph nodes were axillary draining lymph nodes from breast cancer patients. The origin of this receptor is a female donor with breast cancer. Some clones in this sample may be carry-over from other donors' samples. The sample was axillary lymph node tissue. This sequence joins TRBV19 and TRBJ1-4; D call uncertain. The CDR3 DNA is TGTGCCAGTAGTAGGGTGGGGAGCGAAGGAAAACTGTTTTTT. Translation: CASSRVGSEGKLFF.